A single sample gave rise to the 5 T cell receptor beta chains below, sequenced in a study of human T cells and chemical hapten exposure. Sample time point: patch test 2, 6 weeks after DPC sensitization. Treatment reported: therapeutic diphenylcyclopropenone sensitization with weekly scalp DPC. MiXCR, run by TCRdb on the RACE reads, gives a single entry per CDR3 protein. The table includes 95,000 or so distinct CDR3 sequences, over 10% detected once. Here the sequenced sample was whole blood, taken in connection with sensitization to the hapten diphenylcyclopropenone (DPC). The receptors shown here come from a middle-aged woman with alopecia areata. Some clones in this sample may be carry-over from other donors' samples.

This clonotype was observed at least ten times. V and J are TRBV10-2 and TRBJ2-2; TRBD1 matches at 9 bases. This CDR3 is built from 14 residues. The junction had 2 bases not matched to a gene; V was cut back by 4 bases and J by 5 bases. The germline gives CDR1 WSHSY, CDR2 SAAADI. Here the CDR3 DNA reads TGCGCCAGCAGTGGGACAGGGGTGACCGGGGAGCTGTTTTTT. Encoded protein: CASSGTGVTGELFF.

This sequence joins TRBV20-1 and TRBJ2-5; 14 nucleotides agree with TRBD2. The V segment lost 0 bases and the J segment 4 bases; nucleotides outside the gene matches: 7. The germline gives CDR1 DFQATT, CDR2 SNEGSKA (reference sequence). The CDR3 has 17 residues. CDR3 protein: CSARDRRLAGGRETQYF. The DNA of the CDR3 is TGCAGTGCTAGAGATAGGCGACTAGCGGGGGGGAGAGAGACCCAGTACTTC.

The V gene is TRBV28, the J gene TRBJ2-1, with a tentative D call TRBD2 (6 bases). Between the trimmed V and J ends, which lost 11 bases and 10 bases, there was a span of 27 bases. This CDR3 region has 15 residues. Germline CDR1 MDHEN, CDR2 SYDVKM. The CDR3 sequence: CAALRDSSLLGEQFF. CDR3 nucleotides: TGTGCCGCACTTCGGGACTCATCCCTCCTTGGGGAGCAGTTCTTC. The complete variable domain, with remaining parts taken from reference TRBV28 and TRBJ2-1, reads DVKVTQSSRYLVKRTGEKVFLECVQDMDHENMFWYRQDPGLGLRLIYFSYDVKMKEKGDIPEGYSVSREKKERFSLILESASTNQTSMYLCAALRDSSLLGEQFFGPGTRLTVL.

This clonotype was detected only a few times. The chain joins TRBV4-2 to TRBJ2-2; 14 bases are a match to TRBD2. CDR1 and CDR2 (germline): LGHNA, YNFKEQ. The CDR3 is 15 residues long. With 4 bases clipped from V and 6 bases from J, the junction kept 1 base outside the gene matches. Here the CDR3 reads CASSPTSGGAGELFF. The CDR3 nucleotides are TGTGCCAGCAGCCCGACTAGCGGGGGGGCCGGGGAGCTGTTTTTT.

The CDR3 protein is CASSIDPPGEQFF. The CDR3 DNA reads as TGTGCCAGTAGTATAGATCCGCCGGGTGAGCAGTTCTTC. V and J are TRBV19 and TRBJ2-1, with D unresolved. CDR1 LNHDA and CDR2 SQIVND come from the germline V gene (reference sequence). CDR3 length equals 13 residues. The V and J ends lost 0 bases and 9 bases respectively, with 9 bases between them.